This T cell receptor beta chain was obtained from a study of cytomegalovirus exposure and HLA in healthy donors. Data came from immunoSEQ multiplex PCR; TCRdb stores just in-frame clones and leaves some out. This sample yields more than 110,000 clones, of which about four fifths are seen a single time; about 1.5% belongs to the top ten. With 3 bases clipped from V and 2 bases from J, the junction kept 4 bases outside the gene matches. Germline assignment: CDR1 ENHRY and CDR2 SYGVKD. The CDR3 runs 15 residues. Sequenced sample: PBMCs. This chain connects TRBV10-3 to TRBJ2-5; 9 bases map to TRBD2. This receptor was taken from a woman aged 30 to 39 in good health and CMV-seronegative. The CDR3 sequence: CAISDLAGRQETQYF. The CDR3 DNA follows: TGTGCCATCAGTGACCTAGCGGGACGACAAGAGACCCAGTACTTC.